The next 27 T cell receptor beta chains were all read from a single sample in a study of graft-versus-host responses after intestinal transplantation. Clones were sequenced by immunoSEQ multiplex PCR, and TCRdb holds only the in-frame ones, with some missing. The sample shows over 90,000 clones, 90% to 95% of them seen only once. For these receptors, no antigen is known. This material consisted of unstimulated CD8+ T cells sorted from spleen or lymph node cells, taken before intestinal transplant. These TCRs come from a human donor who received an intestinal transplant.

The V gene is TRBV4-3, the J gene TRBJ2-7, with D hard to call. Trimming removed 0 bases from V and 0 bases from J, with 9 bases in between. In germline, CDR1 is LGHNA, CDR2 YSLEER. There are 15 residues in the CDR3. This CDR3 is CASSQDSSLSYEQYF. The CDR3, as DNA: TGCGCCAGCAGCCAAGATTCCAGTCTCTCCTACGAGCAGTACTTC.

The V and J genes are TRBV7-9 and TRBJ1-1, with D uncertain. Trimming removed 2 bases at V and 3 bases at J, with 7 bases between. This CDR3 is built from 13 residues. The germline gives CDR1 SEHNR, CDR2 FQNEAQ (reference sequence). CDR3: CASSLKDYTEAFF. CDR3 nucleotides: TGTGCCAGCAGCTTAAAGGACTACACTGAAGCTTTCTTT.

The rearrangement links TRBV18 to TRBJ1-2; the match to TRBD1 covers 9 bases. The V segment lost 3 bases and the J segment 4 bases; nucleotides outside the gene matches: 0. The CDR3 loop spans 13 amino acids. Germline CDR1 KGHSH, CDR2 LQKENI. As DNA, the CDR3 is TGTGCCAGCTCACCGGGACAGGGCTATGGCTACACCTTC. Its protein product is CASSPGQGYGYTF.

The chain carries TRBV9 and TRBJ2-5; 7 positions agree with TRBD2. V lost 0 bases, J lost 5 bases, and 7 bases stayed unmatched. Germline V gene lookup returns CDR1 SGDLS and CDR2 YYNGEE. This CDR3 is built from 15 residues. The CDR3 region is CASSVERGDWETQYF. The CDR3 DNA follows: TGTGCCAGCAGCGTAGAGCGGGGCGATTGGGAGACCCAGTACTTC.

V and J are TRBV7-9 and TRBJ1-1; 12 nucleotides line up with TRBD1. Per germline, CDR1 SEHNR and CDR2 FQNEAQ (reference sequence). The CDR3 has 16 amino acids. V lost 3 bases to trimming and J lost 5 bases; unmatched junction nucleotides: 7. In DNA form, the CDR3 reads TGTGCCAGCAGCTTCGGGACAGGGGGCGCAGTGACTGAAGCTTTCTTT. Its protein is CASSFGTGGAVTEAFF.

The chain has TRBV9 and TRBJ2-5, with 11 bases aligning to TRBD2. V was clipped by 3 bases and J by 5 bases; unmatched bases: 12. The CDR3 runs to 17 residues. Germline lookup yields CDR1 SGDLS and CDR2 YYNGEE. CDR3 coding DNA: TGTGCCAGCAGCGCGTCCTCCGGGACTAGCGGATTGGAGACCCAGTACTTC. This encodes CASSASSGTSGLETQYF.

V usage is TRBV10-3 and J usage is TRBJ2-7, with 8 bases identical to TRBD1. The germline V gene encodes CDR1 ENHRY and CDR2 SYGVKD. Unmatched junction bases numbered 5, after V lost 2 bases and J lost 2 bases. CDR3 length equals 15 residues. CDR3 sequence reads: CAISEGGQGAYEQYF. The CDR3, as DNA: TGTGCCATCAGTGAGGGAGGACAGGGAGCCTACGAGCAGTACTTC.

The chain couples TRBV27 to TRBJ2-7, with TRBD2 identical over 10 bases. The germline CDR1 and CDR2 sequences are MNHEY and SMNVEV (reference sequence). CDR3 length equals 18 residues. Trimming at V came to 5 bases and at J to 0 bases, leaving 13 bases not matched to a gene. CDR3 protein: CASSPYQTSGTFSYEQYF. In DNA, the CDR3 is TGTGCCAGCAGTCCGTATCAAACTAGCGGGACCTTCTCCTACGAGCAGTACTTC.

This chain joins TRBV28 and TRBJ1-2, with D unclear. Germline CDR1 is MDHEN and CDR2 is SYDVKM. Trimming shortened V by 3 bases and J by 4 bases, and 9 bases separated the two germline ends. This CDR3 comprises 13 residues. Here the CDR3 DNA reads TGTGCCAGCAGTTTTACCTCAGGCTATGGCTACACCTTC. It encodes CASSFTSGYGYTF.

The rearrangement uses TRBV7-9 and TRBJ2-2, with 12 bases aligning to TRBD2. CDR1 SEHNR and CDR2 FQNEAQ come from the germline V gene (reference sequence). With 2 bases clipped from V and 4 bases from J, the junction kept 11 bases outside the gene matches. The CDR3 extends over 19 amino acids. CDR3 in amino acids: CASSLQTSGGPRATGELFF. The CDR3 DNA sequence: TGTGCCAGCAGCTTACAGACTAGCGGGGGACCTCGTGCCACCGGGGAGCTGTTTTTT.

The chain recombines TRBV5-1 with TRBJ1-3; D is perhaps TRBD1 (5 bases). Germline V lookup: CDR1 SGHRS, CDR2 YFSETQ. Deletions cut 4 bases from V and 0 bases from J, with 8 bases between. The CDR3 has 14 residues. The CDR3 protein is CASSGGLSGNTIYF. CDR3 DNA sequence: TGCGCCAGCAGCGGGGGACTCTCTGGAAACACCATATATTTT.

The J gene is TRBJ2-1, the V gene TRBV29-1; 8 bases align to TRBD1. The CDR3 contains 14 residues. The trim removed 3 bases at V and 2 bases at J, leaving 3 bases unmatched. Per the germline V gene, CDR1 is SQVTM and CDR2 is ANQGSEA. The CDR3 nucleotides read TGCAGCGTTGAGGGGACAGGAACCTACAATGAGCAGTTCTTC. Its translation is CSVEGTGTYNEQFF.

This clone has only one observation. The chain couples TRBV5-6 to TRBJ1-3; D gene ambiguous. Germline-derived CDR1 and CDR2 are SGHDT and YYEEEE. The V end was cut by 4 bases, the J end by 0 bases, with 11 bases between. CDR3 length: 15 amino acids. CDR3: CASSTGSNSGNTIYF. The CDR3 region has the DNA TGTGCCAGCAGCACCGGGTCCAACTCTGGAAACACCATATATTTT.

The chain uses TRBV7-9 and TRBJ1-5; D uncertain. V gave up 3 bases and J gave up 5 bases, with 8 bases separating them. Germline V gives CDR1 SEHNR, CDR2 FQNEAQ (reference sequence). The CDR3 extends over 13 amino acids. In nucleotides, the CDR3 is TGTGCCAGCAGCTTTAATGAGGATCAGCCCCAGCATTTT. Translating it yields CASSFNEDQPQHF.

The chain links TRBV7-9 to TRBJ2-3; no firm D call. CDR3 length: 13 amino acids. Germline values: CDR1 SEHNR, CDR2 FQNEAQ (reference sequence). Trimming left V 5 bases short and J 6 bases short, with 12 bases between. In DNA, the CDR3 is TGTGCCAGCAGCCCAGACTCCCCGGATACGCAGTATTTT. As protein: CASSPDSPDTQYF.

This chain uses TRBV5-6 with TRBJ1-1; possibly TRBD1 for D (5 bases). CDR3 length equals 14 residues. The V end lost 4 bases, the J end lost 1 base, and 11 bases lay between the germline ends. The germline gives CDR1 SGHDT, CDR2 YYEEEE. The CDR3 is CASSTGPPNTEAFF. The DNA of the CDR3 is TGTGCCAGCAGCACAGGACCCCCGAACACTGAAGCTTTCTTT.

This clone was seen a single time. The chain employs TRBV4-1 and TRBJ2-1; TRBD1 is a possible D gene (7 bases). This CDR3 has 12 amino acids. CDR1 and CDR2 from the germline V gene are MGHRA and YSYEKL. V lost 4 bases and J 10 bases, leaving 11 bases between the germline ends. CDR3 bases: TGCGCCAGCAGCCTCCAGGGGGGCGAGCAGTTCTTC. This translates into CASSLQGGEQFF.

This chain joins TRBV2 and TRBJ2-7; TRBD1 matches 8 bases. The length of the CDR3 is 15 residues. V was clipped by 4 bases and J by 1 base; unmatched bases: 6. Germline CDR1 is SNHLY and CDR2 is FYNNEI. CDR3 DNA: TGTGCCAGCAGTGCACAGGGGGATCCTTCCTACGAGCAGTACTTC. Amino acid sequence: CASSAQGDPSYEQYF.

The chain joins TRBV27 to TRBJ1-4; 9 bases agree with TRBD1. V was pared by 4 bases and J by 7 bases, with 1 base of the junction left unmatched. CDR3 length: 13 amino acids. The germline CDR1 and CDR2 sequences are MNHEY and SMNVEV (reference sequence). CDR3 loop: CASSWGQGEKLFF. CDR3 bases: TGTGCCAGCAGTTGGGGACAGGGTGAAAAACTGTTTTTT.

This chain uses TRBV5-1 with TRBJ1-2; D is possibly TRBD1 (6 bases). Trimming left V 0 bases short and J 4 bases short, with 10 bases between. There are 14 residues in the CDR3. Germline V gene data show CDR1 as SGHRS and CDR2 as YFSETQ. The CDR3 protein is CASSLAGGPYGYTF. CDR3 in DNA: TGCGCCAGCAGCTTGGCCGGGGGGCCCTATGGCTACACCTTC.

The chain carries TRBV4-3 and TRBJ1-2; no firm D call. V shed 0 bases and J shed 8 bases, with 13 bases lying between them. The CDR3 has 14 amino acids. Germline assignment: CDR1 LGHNA and CDR2 YSLEER. The CDR3 spells CASSQEVTSGGYTF. CDR3 in DNA: TGCGCCAGCAGCCAAGAAGTCACCTCGGGAGGCTACACCTTC.

V is TRBV7-2 and J is TRBJ2-3; no clear D. V gave up 3 bases and J gave up 0 bases, with 7 bases separating them. The CDR3 spans 14 residues. CDR1 and CDR2 from the germline V gene are SGHTA and FQGNSA. The CDR3 DNA is TGTGCCAGCAGCTTGGCGGCTAGCACAGATACGCAGTATTTT. Encoded protein: CASSLAASTDTQYF.

This chain joins TRBV7-9 and TRBJ2-1; D is unresolved. In germline, CDR1 is SEHNR, CDR2 FQNEAQ (reference sequence). Trimming stripped 2 bases from V and 1 base from J, with 9 bases between. The CDR3 runs 15 residues. CDR3 protein: CASSLSRSSYNEQFF. The CDR3 DNA reads TGTGCCAGCAGCTTAAGTCGCAGTTCCTACAATGAGCAGTTCTTC.

This sequence joins TRBV30 and TRBJ1-2; 9 bases fit TRBD1. The ends lost 0 bases at V and 4 bases at J; junction bases unmatched: 3. This CDR3 is 14 amino acids long. Germline CDR1 and CDR2: GTSNPN and SVGIG (reference sequence). DNA of the CDR3: TGTGCCTGGAGTGTAATGGGACAGGGCTATGGCTACACCTTC. Its translation: CAWSVMGQGYGYTF.

V gene TRBV6-1 combines with J gene TRBJ2-5, with unresolved D. CDR1 and CDR2 (germline): MNHNS, SASEGT. Trimming took off 0 bases at V and 1 base at J, with 9 bases between the two ends. The CDR3 totals 15 residues. Here the CDR3 reads CASSEARGIQETQYF. For the CDR3, the DNA is TGTGCCAGCAGTGAAGCGCGAGGAATCCAAGAGACCCAGTACTTC.

The chain recombines TRBV4-3 with TRBJ2-2, with D possibly being TRBD1 (6 bases). Germline V lookup: CDR1 LGHNA, CDR2 YSLEER. The CDR3 length is 17 residues. V was cut by 0 bases and J by 1 base, with 12 bases left in between. CDR3 sequence reads: CASSQDYTGMNTGELFF. CDR3 in DNA: TGCGCCAGCAGCCAAGATTATACAGGGATGAACACCGGGGAGCTGTTTTTT.

The chain carries TRBV6-1 and TRBJ2-3, with 9 bases aligning to TRBD2. The CDR3 covers 15 residues. CDR1 and CDR2 from the germline V gene are MNHNS and SASEGT. The J segment lost 4 bases and the V segment lost 6 bases, leaving 8 bases of the junction unmatched. The CDR3 region has the DNA TGTGCCAGCAGGATTAGCGGGAGTTCCGCAGATACGCAGTATTTT. This encodes CASRISGSSADTQYF.